This T cell receptor (beta chain) was captured by sequencing in a study of T cell responses to AZD1222 COVID-19 vaccine. Study details: Recipients boosted at about 4 weeks or about 12 weeks are pooled. Study-wide results and caveats: Repertoires in all cases were sampled only once the peak T cell response had passed. Females made up more of the donors, who were largely white British, and clonal diversity may have come out too low. Spike-specific TCR breadth and depth both grew after two AZD1222 doses.

Only in-frame clones appear in the TCRdb table, and some are missing; sequencing was by immunoSEQ multiplex PCR. Among more than 150,000 clones listed, almost 90% were seen once. A remark on this clone: Antigen: not known.

CDR1 is SGDLS and CDR2 is YYNGEE in the germline V gene. The CDR3 runs to 17 residues. V was clipped by 5 bases and J by 4 bases, with 23 bases between them. The source of this sequence is an adult in good health. The sample here was peripheral blood, taken on day 0 of AZD1222 vaccination. The gene calls are TRBV9 and TRBJ2-3; a weak D match, TRBD2 (8 bases). The CDR3 here is CASSGSGGEGAADTQYF. The CDR3 DNA reads TGTGCCAGCAGTGGCTCGGGAGGGGAGGGGGCTGCAGATACGCAGTATTTT.